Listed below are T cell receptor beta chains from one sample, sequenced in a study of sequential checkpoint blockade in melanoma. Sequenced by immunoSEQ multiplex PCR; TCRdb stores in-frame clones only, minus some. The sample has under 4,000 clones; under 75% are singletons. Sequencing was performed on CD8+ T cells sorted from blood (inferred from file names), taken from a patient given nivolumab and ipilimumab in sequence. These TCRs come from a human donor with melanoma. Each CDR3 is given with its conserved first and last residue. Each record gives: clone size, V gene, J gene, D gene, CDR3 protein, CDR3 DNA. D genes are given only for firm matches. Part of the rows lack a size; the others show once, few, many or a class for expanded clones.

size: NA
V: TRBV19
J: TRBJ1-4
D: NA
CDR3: CASSSRTPGEKLFF
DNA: TGTGCCAGTAGTTCCCGAACCCCGGGTGAAAAACTGTTTTTT

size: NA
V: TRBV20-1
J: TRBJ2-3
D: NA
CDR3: CSVVVTDTQYF
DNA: TGCAGTGTAGTGGTGACAGATACGCAGTATTTT

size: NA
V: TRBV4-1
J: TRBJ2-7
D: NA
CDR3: CASSNPGQSLYEQYF
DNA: TGCGCCAGCAGCAATCCGGGACAAAGCCTTTACGAGCAGTACTTC

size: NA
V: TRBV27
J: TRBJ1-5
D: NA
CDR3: CASSLLAMENQPQHF
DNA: TGTGCCAGCAGTTTATTAGCAATGGAGAATCAGCCCCAGCATTTT

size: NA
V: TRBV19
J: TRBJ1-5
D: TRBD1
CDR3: CASSMGNRGAYQPQHF
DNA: TGTGCCAGTAGTATGGGGAACAGGGGCGCCTATCAGCCCCAGCATTTT

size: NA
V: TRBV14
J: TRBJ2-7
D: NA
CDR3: CASSQASDRTYEQYF
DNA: TGTGCCAGCAGCCAAGCTAGCGACCGAACCTACGAGCAGTACTTC

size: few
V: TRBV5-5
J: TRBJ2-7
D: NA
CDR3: CASSFIDRPYEQYF
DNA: TGTGCCAGCAGCTTTATCGACAGACCCTACGAGCAGTACTTC

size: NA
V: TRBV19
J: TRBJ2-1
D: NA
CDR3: CASSIVGGISYNEQFF
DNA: TGTGCCAGTAGTATAGTCGGCGGGATCTCCTACAATGAGCAGTTCTTC

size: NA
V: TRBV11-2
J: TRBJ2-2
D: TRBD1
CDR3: CASSSHRDREDTGELFF
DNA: TGTGCCAGCAGCAGTCACCGGGACAGGGAGGACACCGGGGAGCTGTTTTTT

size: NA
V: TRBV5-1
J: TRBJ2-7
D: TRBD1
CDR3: CASSLGTGGHEQYF
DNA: TGCGCCAGCAGTCTAGGGACAGGGGGCCACGAGCAGTACTTC

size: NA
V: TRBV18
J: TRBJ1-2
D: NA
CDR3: CASSPPGGIGGYGYTF
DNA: TGTGCCAGCTCACCACCGGGGGGGATAGGAGGCTATGGCTACACCTTC

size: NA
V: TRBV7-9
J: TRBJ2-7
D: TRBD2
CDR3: CASSLAPSGPYEQYF
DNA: TGTGCCAGCAGCTTAGCCCCTAGCGGTCCCTACGAGCAGTACTTC

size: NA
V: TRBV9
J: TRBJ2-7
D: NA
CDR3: CASSLGGEQYF
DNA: TGTGCCTCATCCCTAGGTGGAGAGCAGTACTTC

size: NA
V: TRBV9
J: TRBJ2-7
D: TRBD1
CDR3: CASSEGQGYEQYF
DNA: TGTGCCAGCAGCGAGGGACAGGGATACGAGCAGTACTTC

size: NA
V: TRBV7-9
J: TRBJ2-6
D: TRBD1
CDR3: CASSSFLGQLLSGANVLTF
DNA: TGTGCCAGCAGCTCATTTTTGGGACAGTTACTCTCTGGGGCCAACGTCCTGACTTTC

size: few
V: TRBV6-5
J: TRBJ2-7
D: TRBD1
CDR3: CASSARTGAPYEQYF
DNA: TGTGCCAGCAGTGCACGGACAGGGGCCCCCTACGAGCAGTACTTC

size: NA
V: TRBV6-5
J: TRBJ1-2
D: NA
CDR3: CASSYFRGANYGYTF
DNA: TGTGCCAGCAGTTACTTCCGGGGAGCTAACTATGGCTACACCTTC

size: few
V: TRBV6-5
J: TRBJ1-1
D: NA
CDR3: CASSPGEGNTEAFF
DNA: TGTGCCAGCAGTCCAGGGGAGGGGAACACTGAAGCTTTCTTT

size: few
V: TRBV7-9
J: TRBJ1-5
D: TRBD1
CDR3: CASSSGQGGNQPQHF
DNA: TGTGCCAGCAGTTCCGGTCAGGGGGGCAATCAGCCCCAGCATTTT

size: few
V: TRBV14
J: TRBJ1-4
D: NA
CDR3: CASSHFGPPGEKLFF
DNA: TGTGCCAGCAGCCATTTTGGGCCCCCGGGAGAAAAACTGTTTTTT

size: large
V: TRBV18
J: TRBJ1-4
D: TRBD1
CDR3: CASSLYRGRDEKLFF
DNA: TGTGCCAGCTCACTCTACAGGGGGCGGGACGAAAAACTGTTTTTT

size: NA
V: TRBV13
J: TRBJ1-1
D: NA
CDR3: CASSPTAEHMNTEAFF
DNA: TGTGCCAGCAGCCCGACAGCCGAACACATGAACACTGAAGCTTTCTTT

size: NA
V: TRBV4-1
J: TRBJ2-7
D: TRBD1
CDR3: CASSPGTGGLNEQYF
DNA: TGCGCCAGCAGCCCGGGGACAGGGGGCCTTAACGAGCAGTACTTC

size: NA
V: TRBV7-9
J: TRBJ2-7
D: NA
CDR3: CASSLAVAYEQYF
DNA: TGTGCCAGCAGCTTAGCCGTAGCCTACGAGCAGTACTTC

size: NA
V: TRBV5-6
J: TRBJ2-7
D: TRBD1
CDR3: CASSLSQGASEQYF
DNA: TGTGCCAGCAGCTTGAGTCAGGGGGCAAGCGAGCAGTACTTC